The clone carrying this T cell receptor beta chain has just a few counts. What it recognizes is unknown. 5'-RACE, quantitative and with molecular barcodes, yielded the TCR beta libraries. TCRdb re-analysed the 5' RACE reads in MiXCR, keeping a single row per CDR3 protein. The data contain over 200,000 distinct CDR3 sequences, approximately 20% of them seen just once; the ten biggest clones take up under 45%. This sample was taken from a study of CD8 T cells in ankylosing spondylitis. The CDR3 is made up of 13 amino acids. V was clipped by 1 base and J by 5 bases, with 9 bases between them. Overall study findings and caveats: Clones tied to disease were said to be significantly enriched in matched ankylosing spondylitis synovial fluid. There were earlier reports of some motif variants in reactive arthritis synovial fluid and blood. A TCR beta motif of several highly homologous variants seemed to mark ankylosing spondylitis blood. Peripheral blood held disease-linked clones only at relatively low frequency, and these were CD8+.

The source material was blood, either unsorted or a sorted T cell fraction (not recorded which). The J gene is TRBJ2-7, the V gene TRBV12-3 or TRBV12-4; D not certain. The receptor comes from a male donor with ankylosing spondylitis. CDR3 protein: CASSLDPGDEQYF. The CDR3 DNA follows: TGTGCCAGCAGTTTAGATCCAGGAGACGAGCAGTACTTC.